What follows are 32 T cell receptor beta chains derived from one specimen sequenced in a study of T cells expressing NK-cell markers. From its re-call of the 5' RACE reads, TCRdb lists each CDR3 protein once, without DNA. The table counts 150,000 to 180,000 distinct CDR3 sequences; 30% to 45% lies in the top ten. Sequenced: blood T cells: a sorted CD56 or NKG2C T cell subset, CD4+ or CD8+ T cells, or bulk PBMC T cells (not recorded which). These receptors were taken from a woman aged 45-59 years in good health.

V is TRBV10-3 and J is TRBJ1-2. This CDR3 region has 11 residues. Germline values: CDR1 ENHRY, CDR2 SYGVKD. The CDR3 is CATNQANGYTF.

The chain carries TRBV7-2 and TRBJ1-1. CDR1 and CDR2 (germline): SGHTA, FQGNSA. This CDR3 is built from 14 residues. The CDR3 loop is CASSLPGWITEAFF.

This chain joins TRBV27 and TRBJ2-5; TCRdb selects TRBD1, and the lack of DNA leaves this call unchecked. Germline V gene sequence: CDR1 MNHEY, CDR2 SMNVEV (reference sequence). The CDR3 is 15 amino acids. The CDR3: CASTPTGPGFGTQYF.

V gene TRBV21-1 combines with J gene TRBJ2-7; the D call from TCRdb, TRBD1, cannot be confirmed without DNA. TRBV21-1 is designated a pseudogene. This CDR3 has 13 amino acids. The CDR3 region is CASNRQGGHEQYF.

V is TRBV11-2 and J is TRBJ2-1; the D call from TCRdb, TRBD2, cannot be confirmed without DNA. In germline, CDR1 is SGHAT, CDR2 FQNNGV. This CDR3 is 14 amino acids long. CDR3 region: CASSIPSGANEQFF.

The rearrangement uses TRBV29-1 and TRBJ1-1; TCRdb names TRBD1, which stays unverified in the absence of DNA. This CDR3 has 15 residues. The germline gives CDR1 SQVTM, CDR2 ANQGSEA. CDR3: CSVEDLRGENTEAFF.

The chain couples TRBV5-5 to TRBJ2-7; TCRdb indicates TRBD2, and absent DNA this call remains unverified. CDR3 size: 14 residues. The V gene's germline CDR1 is SGHKS and CDR2 YYEKEE (reference sequence). The CDR3 loop is CASSLEGLSYEQYF.

The rearrangement links TRBV7-9 to TRBJ1-2; absent DNA, TCRdb's TRBD1 call cannot be checked. CDR1 is SEHNR, CDR2 FQNEAQ, per germline (reference sequence). The CDR3 sequence is 13 residues long. This CDR3 reads CASSSPWDYGYTF. The complete variable domain, with remaining parts taken from reference TRBV7-9 and TRBJ1-2, reads DTGVSQNPRHKITKRGQNVTFRCDPISEHNRLYWYRQTLGQGPEFLTYFQNEAQLEKSRLLSDRFSAERPKGSFSTLEIQRTEQGDSAMYLCASSSPWDYGYTFGSGTRLTVV.

V usage is TRBV5-1 and J usage is TRBJ2-1; as DNA is missing, the TRBD2 call by TCRdb cannot be tested. The CDR3 extends over 18 amino acids. Germline CDR1 reads SGHRS; CDR2 reads YFSETQ. The CDR3 loop is CASSLGTSGTYSYNEQFF.

This rearrangement joins TRBV6-6 to TRBJ2-1; the TRBD2 assignment by TCRdb is unverifiable without DNA. The CDR3 has 13 residues. Germline values: CDR1 MNHNY, CDR2 SVGAGI (reference sequence). CDR3 protein: CASTGLAGTEQFF.

The rearrangement links TRBV3-1 to TRBJ2-6; checking the TCRdb D call of TRBD1 is not possible without DNA. The CDR3 is 17 amino acids. Germline lookup yields CDR1 LGHDT and CDR2 YNNKEL (reference sequence). The CDR3 loop is CASSQDTGPKGANVLTF. The variable domain in full, completed from reference TRBV3-1 and TRBJ2-6, reads DTAVSQTPKYLVTQMGNDKSIKCEQNLGHDTMYWYKQDSKKFLKIMFSYNNKELIINETVPNRFSPKSPDKAHLNLHINSLELGDSAVYFCASSQDTGPKGANVLTFGAGSRLTVL.

The CDR3 is CASSQEGAQPQHF. The rearrangement links TRBV4-1 to TRBJ1-5; TCRdb gives TRBD1 as the D gene, but with no DNA this cannot be confirmed. This CDR3 is built from 13 residues. Germline assignment: CDR1 MGHRA and CDR2 YSYEKL.

The V and J genes are TRBV5-4 and TRBJ1-2. Looked up from germline, CDR1 is SGHNT and CDR2 is YYREEE (reference sequence). The CDR3 spans 11 residues. CDR3 in amino acids: CASSLEYGYTF.

The CDR3 region is CASKPSEANVLTF. V and J are TRBV12-3 or TRBV12-4 and TRBJ2-6. This CDR3 spans 13 amino acids.

The CDR3 spells CASSFREATDTQYF. The J gene is TRBJ2-3, the V gene TRBV27. This CDR3 has 14 residues. CDR1 is MNHEY, CDR2 SMNVEV, per germline (reference sequence).

The chain combines TRBV7-6 with TRBJ2-1; TCRdb indicates TRBD1, and absent DNA this call remains unverified. CDR1 SGHVS and CDR2 FNYEAQ come from the germline V gene. This CDR3 spans 17 amino acids. CDR3: CASSRTSGRHSYNEQFF. The whole variable domain, filled in from reference TRBV7-6 and TRBJ2-1, reads GAGVSQSPRYKVTKRGQDVALRCDPISGHVSLYWYRQALGQGPEFLTYFNYEAQQDKSGLPNDRFSAERPEGSISTLTIQRTEQRDSAMYRCASSRTSGRHSYNEQFFGPGTRLTVL.

The CDR3 reads CASGAGGAYEQYF. V is TRBV6-5 and J is TRBJ2-7; TCRdb proposes TRBD1, but this gene call is untestable without DNA. The germline V gene encodes CDR1 MNHEY and CDR2 SVGAGI. The length of the CDR3 is 13 residues.

This chain joins TRBV27 and TRBJ2-2. Germline lookup yields CDR1 MNHEY and CDR2 SMNVEV (reference sequence). CDR3 length equals 15 residues. The CDR3: CASSQDLSYTGELFF.

This chain links TRBV4-1 with TRBJ2-7; absent DNA, TCRdb's TRBD1 call cannot be checked. This CDR3 is 13 amino acids long. From germline, CDR1 is MGHRA and CDR2 YSYEKL. The CDR3 is CASREGQGQEQYF.

This rearrangement joins TRBV20-1 to TRBJ2-1; with no DNA, the TCRdb D assignment of TRBD1 cannot be verified. Looked up from germline, CDR1 is DFQATT and CDR2 is SNEGSKA (reference sequence). The CDR3 runs 14 residues. The CDR3 sequence: CSARGPGPHNEQFF.

CDR3: CASSPRQGREQFF. The chain combines TRBV13 with TRBJ2-1; TCRdb outputs TRBD1, but without DNA this stays unchecked. This CDR3 has 13 amino acids. CDR1 and CDR2 (germline): PRHDT, FYEKMQ (reference sequence). The whole variable domain, remainder taken from reference TRBV13 and TRBJ2-1, is AAGVIQSPRHLIKEKRETATLKCYPIPRHDTVYWYQQGPGQDPQFLISFYEKMQSDKGSIPDRFSAQQFSDYHSELNMSSLELGDSALYFCASSPRQGREQFFGPGTRLTVL.

This chain links TRBV5-1 with TRBJ2-3; TCRdb's D call of TRBD2 is untestable without DNA. CDR3 length equals 18 residues. The germline V gene has CDR1 SGHRS and CDR2 YFSETQ. The CDR3 loop is CASSQTPSGRADWDTQYF.

The rearrangement uses TRBV7-9 and TRBJ1-2. The CDR3 runs to 14 residues. In germline, CDR1 is SEHNR, CDR2 FQNEAQ (reference sequence). The CDR3: CASSFGKPNYGYTF. The complete variable domain, with remaining parts taken from reference TRBV7-9 and TRBJ1-2, reads DTGVSQNPRHKITKRGQNVTFRCDPISEHNRLYWYRQTLGQGPEFLTYFQNEAQLEKSRLLSDRFSAERPKGSFSTLEIQRTEQGDSAMYLCASSFGKPNYGYTFGSGTRLTVV.

The chain links TRBV28 to TRBJ2-1; the TCRdb D gene call, TRBD2, has no DNA to confirm it. Germline V gene lookup returns CDR1 MDHEN and CDR2 SYDVKM. The CDR3 covers 15 residues. CDR3 in amino acids: CASSESTGSYNEQFF. The entire variable domain, with the rest obtained from reference TRBV28 and TRBJ2-1, is as follows: DVKVTQSSRYLVKRTGEKVFLECVQDMDHENMFWYRQDPGLGLRLIYFSYDVKMKEKGDIPEGYSVSREKKERFSLILESASTNQTSMYLCASSESTGSYNEQFFGPGTRLTVL.

This chain uses TRBV7-9 with TRBJ1-1; as DNA is missing, the TRBD1 call by TCRdb cannot be tested. Germline V gives CDR1 SEHNR, CDR2 FQNEAQ (reference sequence). The CDR3 has 12 amino acids. CDR3: CASSLGSDRSFF.

The V call is TRBV29-1, the J call TRBJ2-3; TCRdb proposes TRBD2, but this gene call is untestable without DNA. This CDR3 is 13 amino acids long. Germline assignment: CDR1 SQVTM and CDR2 ANQGSEA. CDR3 region: CSAGGPSTDTQYF.

The gene calls are TRBV12-5 and TRBJ2-1. Germline V gene sequence: CDR1 LGHNT, CDR2 FRNRAP. The CDR3 covers 12 residues. CDR3 loop: CASGPQNHEQFF.

CDR3: CASSQEVGSAGANVLTF. This sequence joins TRBV14 and TRBJ2-6. This CDR3 spans 17 amino acids. Germline CDR1 is SGHDN and CDR2 is FVKESK.

V and J are TRBV6-6 and TRBJ2-3; lacking DNA, the TRBD2 call made by TCRdb goes unchecked. There are 13 residues in the CDR3. Per the germline V gene, CDR1 is MNHNY and CDR2 is SVGAGI (reference sequence). The CDR3 loop reads CASISGNTDTQYF.

The chain uses TRBV19 and TRBJ1-1; TCRdb outputs TRBD1, but without DNA this stays unchecked. The CDR3 is made up of 14 amino acids. Germline values: CDR1 LNHDA, CDR2 SQIVND (reference sequence). This CDR3 reads CASSVGQGRTEAFF.

The chain links TRBV27 to TRBJ2-1; there is no DNA to check the TCRdb D call of TRBD1. CDR1 MNHEY and CDR2 SMNVEV come from the germline V gene (reference sequence). The CDR3 loop spans 14 amino acids. CDR3 region: CASAGQGSLNEQFF.

The chain combines TRBV5-1 with TRBJ2-7; without DNA, the TCRdb call of TRBD1 cannot be checked. Per germline, CDR1 SGHRS and CDR2 YFSETQ. CDR3 length equals 16 residues. The CDR3 spells CASSLDQGSLAYEQYF.